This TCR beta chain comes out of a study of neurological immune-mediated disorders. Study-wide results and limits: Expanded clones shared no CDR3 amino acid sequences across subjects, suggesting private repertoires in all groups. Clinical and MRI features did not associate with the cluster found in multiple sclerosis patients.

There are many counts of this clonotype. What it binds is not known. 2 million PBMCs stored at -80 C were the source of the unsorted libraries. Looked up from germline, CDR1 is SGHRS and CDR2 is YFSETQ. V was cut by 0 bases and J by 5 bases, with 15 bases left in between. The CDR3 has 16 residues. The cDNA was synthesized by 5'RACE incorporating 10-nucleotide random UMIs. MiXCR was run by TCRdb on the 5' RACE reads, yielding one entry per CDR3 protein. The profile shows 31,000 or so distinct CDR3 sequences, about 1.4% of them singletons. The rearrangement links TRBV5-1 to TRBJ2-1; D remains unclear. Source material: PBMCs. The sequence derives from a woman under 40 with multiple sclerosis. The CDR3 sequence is CASSLAISASHNEQFF. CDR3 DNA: TGCGCCAGCAGCTTGGCCATCAGTGCTTCACACAATGAGCAGTTCTTC. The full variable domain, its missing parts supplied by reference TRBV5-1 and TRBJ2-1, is KAGVTQTPRYLIKTRGQQVTLSCSPISGHRSVSWYQQTPGQGLQFLFEYFSETQRNKGNFPGRFSGRQFSNSRSEMNVSTLELGDSALYLCASSLAISASHNEQFFGPGTRLTVL.